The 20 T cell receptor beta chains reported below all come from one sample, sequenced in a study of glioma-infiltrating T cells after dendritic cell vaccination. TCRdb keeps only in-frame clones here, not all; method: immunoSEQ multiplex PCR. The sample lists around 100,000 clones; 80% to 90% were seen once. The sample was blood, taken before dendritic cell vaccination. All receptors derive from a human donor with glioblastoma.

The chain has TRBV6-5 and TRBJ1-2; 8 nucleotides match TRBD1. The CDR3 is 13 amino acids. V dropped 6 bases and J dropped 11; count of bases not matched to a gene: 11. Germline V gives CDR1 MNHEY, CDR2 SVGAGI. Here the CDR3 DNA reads TGTGCCAGCAGCCCGGGACAGGCATCCCCATACACCTTC. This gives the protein CASSPGQASPYTF.

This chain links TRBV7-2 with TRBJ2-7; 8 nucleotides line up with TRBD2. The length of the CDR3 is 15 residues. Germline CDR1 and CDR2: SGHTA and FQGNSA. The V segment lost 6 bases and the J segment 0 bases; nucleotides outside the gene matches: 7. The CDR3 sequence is CASSSWAGGSYEQYF. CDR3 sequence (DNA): TGTGCCAGCAGTTCATGGGCGGGGGGCTCCTACGAGCAGTACTTC.

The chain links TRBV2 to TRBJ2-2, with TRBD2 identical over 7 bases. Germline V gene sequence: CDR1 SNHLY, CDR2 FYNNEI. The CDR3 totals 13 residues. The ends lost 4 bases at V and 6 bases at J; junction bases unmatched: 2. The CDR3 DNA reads TGTGCCAGCAGTGGAGGGAGGGCCGGGGAGCTGTTTTTT. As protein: CASSGGRAGELFF.

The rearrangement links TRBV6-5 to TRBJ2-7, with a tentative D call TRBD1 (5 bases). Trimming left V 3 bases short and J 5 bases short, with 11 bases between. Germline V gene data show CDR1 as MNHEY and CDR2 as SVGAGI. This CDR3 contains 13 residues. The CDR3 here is CASSYWAGHEQYF. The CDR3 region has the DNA TGTGCCAGCAGTTATTGGGCAGGGCACGAGCAGTACTTC.

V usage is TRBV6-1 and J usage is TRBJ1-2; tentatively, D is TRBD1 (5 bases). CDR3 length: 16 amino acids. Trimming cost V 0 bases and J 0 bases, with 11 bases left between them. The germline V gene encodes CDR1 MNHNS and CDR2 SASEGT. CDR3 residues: CASSEAWGETNYGYTF. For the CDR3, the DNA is TGTGCCAGCAGTGAAGCATGGGGGGAGACTAACTATGGCTACACCTTC.

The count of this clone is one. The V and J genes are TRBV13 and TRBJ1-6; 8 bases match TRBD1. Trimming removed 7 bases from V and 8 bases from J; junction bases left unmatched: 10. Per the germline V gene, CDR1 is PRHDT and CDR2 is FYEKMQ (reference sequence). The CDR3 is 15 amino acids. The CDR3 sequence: CASILSGTGDSPLHF. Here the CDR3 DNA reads TGTGCCAGCATCCTTAGTGGGACAGGTGATTCACCCCTCCACTTT.

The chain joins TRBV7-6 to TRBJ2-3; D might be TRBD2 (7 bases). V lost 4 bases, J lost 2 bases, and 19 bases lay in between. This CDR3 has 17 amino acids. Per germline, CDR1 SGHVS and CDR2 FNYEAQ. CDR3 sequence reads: CASSWAGRGAFTDTQYF. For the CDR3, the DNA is TGTGCCAGCAGCTGGGCCGGCCGGGGGGCCTTCACAGATACGCAGTATTTT.

CDR3 in DNA: TGTGCCAGCAGCACACCAGGGGCTGTTGGCTACACCTTC. Translated, it gives CASSTPGAVGYTF. The rearrangement links TRBV7-6 to TRBJ1-2, with D possibly being TRBD1 (6 bases). CDR3 length: 13 residues. Germline assignment: CDR1 SGHVS and CDR2 FNYEAQ. V dropped 5 bases and J dropped 7 bases, with 14 bases sitting between them.

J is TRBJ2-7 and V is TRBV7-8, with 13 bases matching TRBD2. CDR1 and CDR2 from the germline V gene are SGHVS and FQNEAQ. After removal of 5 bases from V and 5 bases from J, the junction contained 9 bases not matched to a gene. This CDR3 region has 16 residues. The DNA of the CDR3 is TGTGCCAGCAGCGAACTAGCGGGGGGGCCTTTCGACGAGCAGTACTTC. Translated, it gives CASSELAGGPFDEQYF.

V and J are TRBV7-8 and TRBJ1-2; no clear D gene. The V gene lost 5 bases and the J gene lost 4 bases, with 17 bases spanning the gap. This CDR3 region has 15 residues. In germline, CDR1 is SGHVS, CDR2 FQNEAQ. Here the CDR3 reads CASSPRGGLGYGYTF. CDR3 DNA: TGTGCCAGCAGCCCGCGTGGAGGGTTGGGCTATGGCTACACCTTC.

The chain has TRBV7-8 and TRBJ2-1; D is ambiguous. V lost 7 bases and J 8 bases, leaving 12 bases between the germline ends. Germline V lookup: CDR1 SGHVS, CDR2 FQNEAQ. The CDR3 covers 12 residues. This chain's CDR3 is CASNFSFYEQFF. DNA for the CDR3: TGTGCCAGCAACTTCTCCTTCTATGAGCAGTTCTTC. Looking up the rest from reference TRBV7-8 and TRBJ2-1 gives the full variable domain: GAGVSQSPRYKVAKRGQDVALRCDPISGHVSLFWYQQALGQGPEFLTYFQNEAQLDKSGLPSDRFFAERPEGSVSTLKIQRTQQEDSAVYLCASNFSFYEQFFGPGTRLTVL.

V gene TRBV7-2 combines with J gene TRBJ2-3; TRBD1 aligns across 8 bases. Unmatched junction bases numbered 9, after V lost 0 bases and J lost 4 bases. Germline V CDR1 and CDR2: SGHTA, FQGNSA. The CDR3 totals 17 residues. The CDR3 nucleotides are TGTGCCAGCAGCTTAGCACGCCAGGGGGCAGGGCCAGATACGCAGTATTTT. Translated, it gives CASSLARQGAGPDTQYF.

In DNA, the CDR3 is TGTGCCAGCAGCCAAACAGTTTCGGGGGAGCAGTACTTC. Residues: CASSQTVSGEQYF. V and J are TRBV7-3 and TRBJ2-7; D perhaps matches TRBD2 (5 bases). Trimming stripped 5 bases from V and 7 bases from J, with 15 bases between. Germline values: CDR1 SGHTA, CDR2 FQGTGA. The CDR3 covers 13 residues.

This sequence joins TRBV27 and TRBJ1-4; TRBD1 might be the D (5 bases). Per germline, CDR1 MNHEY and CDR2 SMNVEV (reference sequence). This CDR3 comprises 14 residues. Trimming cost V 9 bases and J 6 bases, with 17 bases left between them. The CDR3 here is CASNRGGDDEKLFF. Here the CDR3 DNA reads TGTGCCAGTAACCGGGGGGGGGATGATGAAAAACTGTTTTTT.

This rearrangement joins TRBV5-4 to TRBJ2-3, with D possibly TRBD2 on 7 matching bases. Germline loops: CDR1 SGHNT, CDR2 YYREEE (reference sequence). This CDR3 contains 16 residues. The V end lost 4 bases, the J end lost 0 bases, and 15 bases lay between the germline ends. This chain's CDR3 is CASSAGAIYSTDTQYF. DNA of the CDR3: TGTGCCAGCAGCGCGGGGGCGATATATAGCACAGATACGCAGTATTTT.

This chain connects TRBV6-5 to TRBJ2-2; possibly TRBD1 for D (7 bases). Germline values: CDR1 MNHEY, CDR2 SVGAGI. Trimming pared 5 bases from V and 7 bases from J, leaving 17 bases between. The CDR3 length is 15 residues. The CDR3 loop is CASSASTGEVGELFF. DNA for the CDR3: TGTGCCAGCAGTGCTTCTACAGGGGAGGTCGGGGAGCTGTTTTTT.

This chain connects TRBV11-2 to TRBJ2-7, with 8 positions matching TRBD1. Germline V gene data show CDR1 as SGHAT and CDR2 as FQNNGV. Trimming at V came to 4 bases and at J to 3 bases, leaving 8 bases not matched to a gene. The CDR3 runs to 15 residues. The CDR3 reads CASSSPGQVFYEQYF. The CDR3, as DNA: TGTGCCAGCAGCTCCCCGGGACAGGTTTTCTACGAGCAGTACTTC.

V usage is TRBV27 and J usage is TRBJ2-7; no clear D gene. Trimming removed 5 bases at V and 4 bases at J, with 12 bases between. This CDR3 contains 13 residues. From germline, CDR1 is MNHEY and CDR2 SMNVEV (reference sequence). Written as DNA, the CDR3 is TGTGCCAGCAGTCCCCGCCCTAGATACGAGCAGTACTTC. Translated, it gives CASSPRPRYEQYF.

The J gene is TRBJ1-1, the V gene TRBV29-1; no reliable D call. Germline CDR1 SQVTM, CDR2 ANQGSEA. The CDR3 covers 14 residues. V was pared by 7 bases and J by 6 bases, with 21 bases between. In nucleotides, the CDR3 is TGCAGCGGCTCCCCATCCCATGAGGGCGCTGAAGCTTTCTTT. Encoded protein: CSGSPSHEGAEAFF.

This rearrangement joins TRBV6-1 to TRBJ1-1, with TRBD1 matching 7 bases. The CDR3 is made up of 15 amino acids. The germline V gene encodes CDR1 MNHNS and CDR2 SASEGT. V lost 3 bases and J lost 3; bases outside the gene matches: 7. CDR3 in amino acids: CASSDHRGAYTEAFF. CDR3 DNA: TGTGCCAGCAGTGATCACAGGGGCGCATACACTGAAGCTTTCTTT.